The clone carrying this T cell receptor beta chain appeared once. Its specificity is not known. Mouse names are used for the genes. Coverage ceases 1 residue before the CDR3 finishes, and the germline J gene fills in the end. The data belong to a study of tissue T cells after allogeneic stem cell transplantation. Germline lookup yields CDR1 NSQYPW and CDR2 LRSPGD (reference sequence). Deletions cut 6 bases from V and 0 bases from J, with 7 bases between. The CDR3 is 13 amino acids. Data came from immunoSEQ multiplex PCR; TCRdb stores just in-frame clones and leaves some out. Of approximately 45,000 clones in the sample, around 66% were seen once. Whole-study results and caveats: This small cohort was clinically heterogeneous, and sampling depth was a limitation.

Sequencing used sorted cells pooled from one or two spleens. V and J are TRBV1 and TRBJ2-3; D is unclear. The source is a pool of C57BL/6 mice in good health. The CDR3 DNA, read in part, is TGCACCTGCAGCTCCCCTAGTGCAGAAACGCTGTAT. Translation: CTCSSPSAETLY. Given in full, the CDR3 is CTCSSPSAETLYF.